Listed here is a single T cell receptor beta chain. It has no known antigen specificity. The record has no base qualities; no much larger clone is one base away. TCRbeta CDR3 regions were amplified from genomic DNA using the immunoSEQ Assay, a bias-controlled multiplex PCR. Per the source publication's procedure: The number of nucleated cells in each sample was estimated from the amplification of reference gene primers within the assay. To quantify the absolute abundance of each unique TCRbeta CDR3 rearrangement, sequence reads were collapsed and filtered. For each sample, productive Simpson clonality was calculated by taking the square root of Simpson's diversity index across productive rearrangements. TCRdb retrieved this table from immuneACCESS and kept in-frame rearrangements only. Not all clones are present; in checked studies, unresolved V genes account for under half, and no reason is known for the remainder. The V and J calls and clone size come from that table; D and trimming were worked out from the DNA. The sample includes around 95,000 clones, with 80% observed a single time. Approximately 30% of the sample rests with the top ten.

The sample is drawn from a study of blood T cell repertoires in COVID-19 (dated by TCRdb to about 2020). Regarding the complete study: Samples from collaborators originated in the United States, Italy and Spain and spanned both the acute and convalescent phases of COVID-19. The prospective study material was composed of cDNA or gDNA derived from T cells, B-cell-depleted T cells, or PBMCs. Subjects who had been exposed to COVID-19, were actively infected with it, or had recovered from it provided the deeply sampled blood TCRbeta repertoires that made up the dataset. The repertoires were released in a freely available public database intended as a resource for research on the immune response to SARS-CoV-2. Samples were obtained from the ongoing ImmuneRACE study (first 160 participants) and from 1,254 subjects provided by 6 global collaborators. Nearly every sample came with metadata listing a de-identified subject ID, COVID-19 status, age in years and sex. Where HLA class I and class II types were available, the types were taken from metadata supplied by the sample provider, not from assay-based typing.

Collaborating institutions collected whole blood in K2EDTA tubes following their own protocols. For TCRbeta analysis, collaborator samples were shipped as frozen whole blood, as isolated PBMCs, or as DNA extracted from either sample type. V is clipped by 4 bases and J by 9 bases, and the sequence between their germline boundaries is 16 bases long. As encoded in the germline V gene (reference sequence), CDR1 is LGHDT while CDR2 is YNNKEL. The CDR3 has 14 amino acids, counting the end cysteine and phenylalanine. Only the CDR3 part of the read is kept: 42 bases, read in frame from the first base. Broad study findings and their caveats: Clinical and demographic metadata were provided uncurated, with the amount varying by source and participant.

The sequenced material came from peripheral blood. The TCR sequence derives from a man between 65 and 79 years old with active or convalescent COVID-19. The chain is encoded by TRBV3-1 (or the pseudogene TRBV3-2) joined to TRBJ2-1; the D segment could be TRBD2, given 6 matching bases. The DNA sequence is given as TGTGCCAGCAGCCGACCTGTGCGGGGTAGTGAGCAGTTCTTC. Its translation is CASSRPVRGSEQFF.